A single sample gave rise to the 30 T cell receptor beta chains below, sequenced in a study of T cells in Graves' hyperthyroidism and ophthalmopathy. The TCR beta CDR3 regions underwent amplification using RNA transcripts as the source. Researchers ran a first-round RT-PCR on the TCR CDR3 using the HTBI primer set. TCRdb reprocessed the multiplex PCR reads with MiXCR, giving one entry per CDR3 protein. The sample shows a few hundred thousand distinct CDR3 sequences, about 16% of them seen only once. The specimen sequenced was blood. These TCRs come from a woman in her 30s with Graves' ophthalmopathy.

The sample holds a few counts of this clonotype. This sequence joins TRBV20-1 and TRBJ2-7; 9 bases match TRBD1. The CDR3 is 13 residues long. Looked up from germline, CDR1 is DFQATT and CDR2 is SNEGSKA (reference sequence). The V and J ends lost 3 bases and 3 bases, in that order; junction bases with no gene match: 3. This CDR3 reads CSASAGQGYEQYF. The CDR3 coding sequence is TGCAGTGCTAGCGCGGGACAGGGCTACGAGCAGTACTTC.

This clonotype appeared a few times. V gene TRBV20-1 combines with J gene TRBJ1-4, with a tentative D call TRBD1 (5 bases). The germline gives CDR1 DFQATT, CDR2 SNEGSKA (reference sequence). This CDR3 comprises 11 residues. V was cut by 3 bases and J by 6 bases, with 5 bases left in between. CDR3 nucleotide sequence: TGCAGTGCTAGGACAGATGAAAAACTGTTTTTT. Translated: CSARTDEKLFF.

This clonotype has a count of ten or more. The V and J genes are TRBV18 and TRBJ1-2; D is perhaps TRBD1 (6 bases). The CDR3 has 16 residues. CDR1 is KGHSH, CDR2 LQKENI, per germline. V was pared by 7 bases and J by 6 bases, with 24 bases between. CDR3 sequence: CASWPAGAASGDGYTF. The DNA of the CDR3 is TGTGCCAGCTGGCCCGCCGGAGCGGCCTCAGGGGATGGCTACACCTTC.

This clonotype has ten or more counts. V is TRBV12-3 or TRBV12-4 and J is TRBJ2-1; TRBD1 is a possible D gene (6 bases). The length of the CDR3 is 14 residues. V gave up 4 bases and J gave up 4 bases, with 11 bases separating them. CDR3 region: CASSSQGNYNEQFF. CDR3 DNA: TGTGCCAGCAGTTCGCAGGGGAATTACAATGAGCAGTTCTTC.

At least ten counts were recorded for this clonotype. The rearrangement links TRBV29-1 to TRBJ2-5; 9 nucleotides match TRBD2. This CDR3 region has 13 residues. CDR1 and CDR2 from the germline V gene are SQVTM and ANQGSEA. With 3 bases clipped from V and 5 bases from J, the junction kept 4 bases outside the gene matches. CDR3 nucleotides: TGCAGCGTTGACTTAGCGGGAGTCGAGACCCAGTACTTC. Its translation: CSVDLAGVETQYF.

A note on this clonotype: Being one base from a much bigger clone, this may be a read error. As the CDR3 is not closed by the conserved phenylalanine or tryptophan, this likely results from a read error. The chain has TRBV20-1 and TRBJ2-1; 10 nucleotides match TRBD2. Germline CDR1 and CDR2: DFQATT and SNEGSKA (reference sequence). This CDR3 spans 15 amino acids. V lost 3 bases, J lost 0 bases, and 2 bases stayed unmatched. This chain's CDR3 is CSASGLAVSYNEQFL. The CDR3 coding sequence is TGCAGTGCTAGTGGACTAGCGGTCTCCTACAATGAGCAGTTCCTC.

This clonotype was seen ten or more times. The rearrangement links TRBV7-8 to TRBJ2-5; 8 bases align to TRBD1. This CDR3 region has 14 residues. The germline CDR1 and CDR2 sequences are SGHVS and FQNEAQ. The V and J ends lost 4 bases and 5 bases, in that order; junction bases with no gene match: 6. The CDR3 here is CASSSTTGAETQYF. CDR3 DNA sequence: TGTGCCAGCAGCTCAACGACAGGGGCCGAGACCCAGTACTTC.

Only a few counts were recorded for this clonotype. The chain couples TRBV12-3 or TRBV12-4 to TRBJ1-5; no definite D call. V was clipped by 1 base and J by 11 bases, with 6 bases between them. This CDR3 spans 11 amino acids. The CDR3 loop reads CASSLGRAQHF. The CDR3 DNA reads TGTGCCAGCAGTTTAGGCAGAGCCCAGCATTTT.

This rearrangement joins TRBV19 to TRBJ1-5; the D gene is possibly TRBD1 (5 bases). With 0 bases removed from V and 5 bases from J, the gap between germline ends came to 14 bases. The CDR3 length is 16 residues. Looked up from germline, CDR1 is LNHDA and CDR2 is SQIVND (reference sequence). As DNA, the CDR3 is TGTGCCAGTAGTATAGATGAGAGGGGCCTGGATCAGCCCCAGCATTTT. Its translation is CASSIDERGLDQPQHF.

This clonotype has a handful of counts. The gene calls are TRBV4-1 and TRBJ1-4, with a tentative D call TRBD1 (5 bases). CDR3 length equals 16 residues. Looked up from germline, CDR1 is MGHRA and CDR2 is YSYEKL. V shed 1 base and J shed 2 bases, with 11 bases lying between them. CDR3 bases: TGCGCCAGCAGCCAAGGGGGGGTGGCGACTAATGAAAAACTGTTTTTT. The encoded protein is CASSQGGVATNEKLFF.

This clonotype was counted only a few times. This chain links TRBV4-2 with TRBJ2-2, with 7 bases matching TRBD1. The CDR3 is 15 residues long. V dropped 1 base and J dropped 1; count of bases not matched to a gene: 0. CDR1 and CDR2 (germline): LGHNA, YNFKEQ. The DNA of the CDR3 is TGTGCCAGCAGCCAAGGGACAGGGAACACCGGGGAGCTGTTTTTT. It specifies CASSQGTGNTGELFF.

The chain combines TRBV20-1 with TRBJ1-1; D gene uncertain. Germline CDR1 is DFQATT and CDR2 is SNEGSKA (reference sequence). The V end was cut by 3 bases, the J end by 0 bases, with 8 bases between. The length of the CDR3 is 13 residues. In DNA, the CDR3 is TGCAGTGCTAGCACAACAGTGAACACTGAAGCTTTCTTT. Amino acids: CSASTTVNTEAFF.

There are many counts of this clonotype. V and J are TRBV7-2 and TRBJ2-3; TRBD2 is a possible D gene (6 bases). The germline gives CDR1 SGHTA, CDR2 FQGNSA. The V gene lost 5 bases and the J gene lost 2 bases, with 11 bases spanning the gap. This CDR3 has 14 amino acids. For the CDR3, the DNA is TGTGCCAGCAGCCATCAGGACTACACAGATACGCAGTATTTT. This gives the protein CASSHQDYTDTQYF.

This clonotype has a count of ten or more. The rearrangement links TRBV10-3 to TRBJ1-1; possible D gene TRBD1, 5 bases. The V gene lost 3 bases and the J gene lost 6 bases, with 14 bases spanning the gap. Germline CDR1 is ENHRY and CDR2 is SYGVKD. The CDR3 runs 14 residues. For the CDR3, the DNA is TGTGCCATCAGTGATTCGGGAGGGGCGGCTGAAGCTTTCTTT. Protein: CAISDSGGAAEAFF.

As to this clonotype: A much bigger clone sits one base away, suggesting this may be a read error. This chain uses TRBV30 with TRBJ2-2; the D gene is possibly TRBD2 (6 bases). The V gene lost 5 bases and the J gene lost 9 bases, with 10 bases spanning the gap. Germline lookup yields CDR1 GTSNPN and CDR2 SVGIG (reference sequence). The CDR3 sequence is 11 residues long. CDR3 loop: CAWGLSRELFF. The CDR3 DNA is TGTGCCTGGGGACTATCTAGGGAGCTGTTTTTT.

This clonotype was seen ten or more times. The chain carries TRBV29-1 and TRBJ1-2; tentatively, D is TRBD1 (6 bases). Trimming shortened V by 0 bases and J by 4 bases, and 9 bases separated the two germline ends. There are 13 residues in the CDR3. Germline V gene lookup returns CDR1 SQVTM and CDR2 ANQGSEA. The CDR3 coding sequence is TGCAGCGTTGAAGACGGGACAATCTATGGCTACACCTTC. This encodes CSVEDGTIYGYTF. Combining the CDR3 with reference TRBV29-1 and TRBJ1-2 gives the whole variable domain SAVISQKPSRDICQRGTSLTIQCQVDSQVTMMFWYRQQPGQSLTLIATANQGSEATYESGFVIDKFPISRPNLTFSTLTVSNMSPEDSSIYLCSVEDGTIYGYTFGSGTRLTVV.

This clonotype was seen a few times. The J gene is TRBJ2-7, the V gene TRBV6-2 or TRBV6-3; TRBD2 agrees at 8 bases. Looked up from germline, CDR1 is MNHEY and CDR2 is SVGEGT. V was clipped by 5 bases and J by 1 base; unmatched bases: 4. The CDR3 runs 14 residues. The CDR3 region has the DNA TGTGCCAGCAGTGTAAGCGGGAGATCCTACGAGCAGTACTTC. Translating gives CASSVSGRSYEQYF.

This clonotype was recorded at least ten times. V gene TRBV5-1 combines with J gene TRBJ2-7, with D maybe TRBD1 (6 bases). The CDR3 spans 15 residues. V was trimmed by 1 base and J by 0 bases, leaving 11 bases between them. The germline V gene encodes CDR1 SGHRS and CDR2 YFSETQ. The DNA for the CDR3 is TGCGCCAGCAGCTTGTCGCCAGGGGACTCCTACGAGCAGTACTTC. Its protein product is CASSLSPGDSYEQYF.

The V and J genes are TRBV9 and TRBJ2-7, with D perhaps matching TRBD2 (5 bases). The CDR3 totals 16 residues. V lost 0 bases, J lost 2 bases, and 15 bases lay in between. CDR1 SGDLS and CDR2 YYNGEE come from the germline V gene. The CDR3 sequence is CASSVGDSEGAYEQYF. The CDR3 bases are TGTGCCAGCAGCGTAGGGGATAGCGAGGGAGCCTACGAGCAGTACTTC.

This chain links TRBV7-9 with TRBJ2-1, with 7 nucleotides matching TRBD2. V gave up 3 bases and J gave up 3 bases; unmatched junction bases: 2. The germline V gene encodes CDR1 SEHNR and CDR2 FQNEAQ (reference sequence). CDR3 length: 14 residues. The CDR3 loop reads CASSFSSGYNEQFF. The CDR3 region has the DNA TGTGCCAGCAGCTTCTCTAGCGGCTACAATGAGCAGTTCTTC.

The rearrangement uses TRBV19 and TRBJ2-7; D unclear. The CDR3 is 14 residues long. CDR1 and CDR2 (germline): LNHDA, SQIVND (reference sequence). V lost 6 bases and J lost 2, with 14 bases in between. As DNA, the CDR3 is TGTGCCAGTAGCCCCGTGAAGGGCCCCTACGAGCAGTACTTC. Protein product: CASSPVKGPYEQYF.

This clonotype has ten or more counts. J is TRBJ2-2 and V is TRBV30, with unresolved D. The CDR3 has 13 amino acids. Germline assignment: CDR1 GTSNPN and CDR2 SVGIG (reference sequence). The V end lost 3 bases, the J end lost 1 base, and 6 bases lay between the germline ends. The CDR3 sequence: CAWSRQNTGELFF. CDR3 sequence (DNA): TGTGCCTGGAGCAGACAGAACACCGGGGAGCTGTTTTTT.

This clonotype was seen ten or more times. The chain combines TRBV28 with TRBJ1-2; D is possibly TRBD1 (6 bases). The V end lost 5 bases, the J end lost 4 bases, and 20 bases lay between the germline ends. Germline CDR1 reads MDHEN; CDR2 reads SYDVKM. The CDR3 spans 16 residues. The CDR3 DNA reads TGTGCCAGCAGTCCCGGGGGGGGGGCACGGATCTATGGCTACACCTTC. It specifies CASSPGGGARIYGYTF.

J is TRBJ1-4 and V is TRBV27; maybe TRBD1 (6 bases). Trimming cost V 5 bases and J 7 bases, with 20 bases left between them. This CDR3 comprises 16 residues. Germline CDR1 reads MNHEY; CDR2 reads SMNVEV (reference sequence). The CDR3 reads CASSPIGGPYLEKLFF. The CDR3 DNA reads as TGTGCCAGCAGTCCCATTGGGGGCCCCTACCTTGAAAAACTGTTTTTT.

This clonotype appeared many times. CDR3 DNA sequence: TGTGCCAGCAGTGAAGGACTAGCGGGAGGTAACAATGAGCAGTTCTTC. Amino acids: CASSEGLAGGNNEQFF. The chain uses TRBV2 and TRBJ2-1; 13 bases are a match to TRBD2. The CDR3 consists of 16 residues. CDR1 and CDR2 from the germline V gene are SNHLY and FYNNEI. Unmatched junction bases numbered 2, after V lost 1 base and J lost 5 bases. The complete variable domain, with remaining parts taken from reference TRBV2 and TRBJ2-1, reads EPEVTQTPSHQVTQMGQEVILRCVPISNHLYFYWYRQILGQKVEFLVSFYNNEISEKSEIFDDQFSVERPDGSNFTLKIRSTKLEDSAMYFCASSEGLAGGNNEQFFGPGTRLTVL.

The V and J genes are TRBV29-1 and TRBJ2-2, with a possible D match to TRBD1 (6 bases). Trimming shortened V by 4 bases and J by 5 bases, and 11 bases separated the two germline ends. Germline assignment: CDR1 SQVTM and CDR2 ANQGSEA. The CDR3 is made up of 13 amino acids. The CDR3 reads CSVAITGTGELFF. CDR3 nucleotide sequence: TGCAGCGTTGCAATAACAGGGACCGGGGAGCTGTTTTTT.

This clonotype was recorded many times. The V gene is TRBV5-1, the J gene TRBJ2-3, with D maybe TRBD2 (5 bases). CDR3 length equals 17 residues. The ends were cut back, 0 bases at V and 2 bases at J, with 16 bases in the middle. Per germline, CDR1 SGHRS and CDR2 YFSETQ. In nucleotides, the CDR3 is TGCGCCAGCAGCTTGGCCCTTCAGCTGGACTCCACAGATACGCAGTATTTT. This gives the protein CASSLALQLDSTDTQYF.

The V call is TRBV25-1, the J call TRBJ2-7; TRBD1 agrees at 9 bases. CDR1 is MGHDK, CDR2 SYGVNS, per germline. V trimming: 4 bases; J trimming: 5 bases; junction bases outside the gene matches: 9. There are 15 residues in the CDR3. The CDR3 loop is CASSAPGTGRHEQYF. The CDR3 bases are TGTGCCAGCAGTGCACCCGGGACAGGGCGCCACGAGCAGTACTTC.

The chain joins TRBV5-1 to TRBJ2-1; 9 bases line up with TRBD1. The germline gives CDR1 SGHRS, CDR2 YFSETQ. Trimming cost V 5 bases and J 8 bases; bases outside gene matches: 11. CDR3 length equals 15 residues. For the CDR3, the DNA is TGCGCCAGCAGACAGGGACAGGGAGCCTTGGATGAGCAGTTCTTC. This sequence encodes CASRQGQGALDEQFF.

This clonotype has at least ten counts. The chain combines TRBV5-5 with TRBJ1-1; perhaps TRBD1 as D (5 bases). Trimming stripped 0 bases from V and 4 bases from J, with 10 bases between. Germline CDR1 and CDR2: SGHKS and YYEKEE (reference sequence). The CDR3 consists of 14 residues. The CDR3 bases are TGTGCCAGCAGCTTGGGGGGCTACGTCACTGAAGCTTTCTTT. This encodes CASSLGGYVTEAFF. Based on the CDR3 plus reference TRBV5-5 and TRBJ1-1, the full variable domain is DAGVTQSPTHLIKTRGQQVTLRCSPISGHKSVSWYQQVLGQGPQFIFQYYEKEERGRGNFPDRFSARQFPNYSSELNVNALLLGDSALYLCASSLGGYVTEAFFGQGTRLTVV.